A single sample is the source of the 8 T cell receptor beta chains below, sequenced in a study of OX40 agonist ivuxolimab in advanced cancers. Sequencing used immunoSEQ multiplex PCR; TCRdb keeps in-frame clones, though not all of them. The sample contains some 65,000 clones, more than 75% of which appear only once. Sequencing was performed on CD4+ or CD8+ T cells sorted from blood, taken in a trial of the OX40 agonist ivuxolimab. Every receptor here comes from an adult with an advanced solid tumor such as melanoma, head and neck, liver or kidney cancer.

The chain recombines TRBV5-1 with TRBJ2-3; D is ambiguous. The CDR3 covers 15 residues. CDR1 and CDR2 from the germline V gene are SGHRS and YFSETQ. V was trimmed by 0 bases and J by 0 bases, leaving 8 bases between them. The CDR3 loop reads CASSLDSSSTDTQYF. Written as DNA, the CDR3 is TGCGCCAGCAGCTTGGACAGCTCTAGCACAGATACGCAGTATTTT.

This sequence joins TRBV6-5 and TRBJ1-5, with 7 bases matching TRBD1. CDR3 length: 14 residues. V lost 10 bases to trimming and J lost 4 bases; unmatched junction nucleotides: 10. Per the germline V gene, CDR1 is MNHEY and CDR2 is SVGAGI. The CDR3 nucleotides read TGTGCCACGCAGGGGGGCCCTGGTAATCAGCCCCAGCATTTT. Translating it yields CATQGGPGNQPQHF.

This sequence joins TRBV5-4 and TRBJ2-5; 8 nucleotides match TRBD2. V lost 4 bases and J lost 4; bases outside the gene matches: 12. This CDR3 comprises 16 residues. Germline V gene lookup returns CDR1 SGHNT and CDR2 YYREEE (reference sequence). The CDR3: CASSTPGTRAAETQYF. The DNA for the CDR3 is TGTGCCAGCAGCACCCCCGGGACTAGAGCTGCAGAGACCCAGTACTTC. The entire variable domain, with the rest obtained from reference TRBV5-4 and TRBJ2-5, is as follows: ETGVTQSPTHLIKTRGQQVTLRCSSQSGHNTVSWYQQALGQGPQFIFQYYREEENGRGNFPPRFSGLQFPNYSSELNVNALELDDSALYLCASSTPGTRAAETQYFGPGTRLLVL.

V and J are TRBV6-5 and TRBJ1-2; the D is unclear. Germline CDR1 reads MNHEY; CDR2 reads SVGAGI. The V gene lost 5 bases and the J gene lost 4 bases, with 8 bases spanning the gap. CDR3 length: 12 residues. The DNA of the CDR3 is TGTGCCAGCAGTCCCGGAGGCTATGGCTACACCTTC. This sequence encodes CASSPGGYGYTF.

This chain joins TRBV7-9 and TRBJ2-7; D perhaps matches TRBD1 (5 bases). Germline V gene lookup returns CDR1 SEHNR and CDR2 FQNEAQ (reference sequence). The CDR3 is made up of 14 amino acids. V gave up 1 base and J gave up 3 bases, with 10 bases separating them. The DNA of the CDR3 is TGTGCCAGCAGCTTAGTAGGGGATCACTACGAGCAGTACTTC. Protein product: CASSLVGDHYEQYF.

The rearrangement uses TRBV6-1 and TRBJ2-1; TRBD2 is a possible D gene (6 bases). V lost 8 bases to trimming and J lost 2 bases, with 13 bases between them. The length of the CDR3 is 14 residues. CDR1 and CDR2 from the germline V gene are MNHNS and SASEGT. DNA for the CDR3: TGTGCCAGCCAGCGGGCCCTTGCCTACAATGAGCAGTTCTTC. This translates into CASQRALAYNEQFF.

The CDR3 loop is CASSYRGDGLQGYEQYF. The DNA for the CDR3 is TGTGCCAGCAGCTATAGGGGGGACGGACTACAGGGGTACGAGCAGTACTTC. The chain recombines TRBV7-6 with TRBJ2-7, with TRBD1 as a possible D gene (7 bases). V was clipped by 4 bases and J by 4 bases, with 23 bases between them. CDR3 length: 17 amino acids. Germline CDR1 reads SGHVS; CDR2 reads FNYEAQ. Full variable domain (remainder filled in from reference TRBV7-6 and TRBJ2-7): GAGVSQSPRYKVTKRGQDVALRCDPISGHVSLYWYRQALGQGPEFLTYFNYEAQQDKSGLPNDRFSAERPEGSISTLTIQRTEQRDSAMYRCASSYRGDGLQGYEQYFGPGTRLTVT.

This rearrangement joins TRBV9 to TRBJ2-7; D possibly matches TRBD1 or TRBD2 (5 bases each). Between the trimmed V and J ends, which lost 0 bases and 3 bases, there was a span of 13 bases. The germline gives CDR1 SGDLS, CDR2 YYNGEE. The CDR3 totals 15 residues. The CDR3 sequence: CASSVAPGTSYEQYF. The CDR3 nucleotides read TGTGCCAGCAGCGTAGCCCCCGGGACCAGCTACGAGCAGTACTTC.